This T cell receptor (beta chain) was found in a study of cytomegalovirus exposure and HLA in healthy donors. 60 Vbeta and 13 Jbeta primers were used in PCR. Profiled with immunoSEQ multiplex PCR; TCRdb holds only in-frame clones, not every one. The sample consists of some 180,000 clones, roughly 8.7% of them appearing once. This clone appeared a few times. The sequence was obtained from a woman between 25 and 40 years old in good health and CMV-seropositive. The sequenced sample consisted of PBMCs.

The CDR3 DNA is TGTGCCAGCAGCTTGGGGACAGACAATCAGCCCCAGCATTTT. Protein: CASSLGTDNQPQHF. The V and J genes are TRBV5-8 and TRBJ1-5, with D perhaps matching TRBD1 (6 bases). The CDR3 runs 14 residues. Per germline, CDR1 SGHTS and CDR2 YDEGEE. Trimming removed 0 bases from V and 3 bases from J, with 7 bases in between. Together with reference TRBV5-8 and TRBJ1-5, the CDR3 gives the full variable domain: EAGVTQSPTHLIKTRGQQATLRCSPISGHTSVYWYQQALGLGLQFLLWYDEGEERNRGNFPPRFSGRQFPNYSSELNVNALELEDSALYLCASSLGTDNQPQHFGDGTRLSIL.